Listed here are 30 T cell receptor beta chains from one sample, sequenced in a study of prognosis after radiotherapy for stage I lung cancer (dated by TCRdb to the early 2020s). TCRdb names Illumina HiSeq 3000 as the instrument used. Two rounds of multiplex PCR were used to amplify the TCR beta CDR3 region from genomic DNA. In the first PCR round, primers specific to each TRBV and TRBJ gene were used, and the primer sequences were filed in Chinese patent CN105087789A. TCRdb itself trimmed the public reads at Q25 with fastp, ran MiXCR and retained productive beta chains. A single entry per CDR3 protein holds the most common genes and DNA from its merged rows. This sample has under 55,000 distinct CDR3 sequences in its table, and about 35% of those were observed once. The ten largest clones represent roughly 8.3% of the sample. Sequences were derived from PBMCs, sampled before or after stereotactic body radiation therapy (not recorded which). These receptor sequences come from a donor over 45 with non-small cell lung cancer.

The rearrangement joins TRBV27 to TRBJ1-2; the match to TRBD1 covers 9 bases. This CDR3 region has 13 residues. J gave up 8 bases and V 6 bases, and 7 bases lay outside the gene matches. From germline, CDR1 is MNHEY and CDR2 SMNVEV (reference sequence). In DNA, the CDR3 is TGTGCCAGCAGGAAACAGGGGGCGCGGGGCTACACCTTC. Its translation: CASRKQGARGYTF.

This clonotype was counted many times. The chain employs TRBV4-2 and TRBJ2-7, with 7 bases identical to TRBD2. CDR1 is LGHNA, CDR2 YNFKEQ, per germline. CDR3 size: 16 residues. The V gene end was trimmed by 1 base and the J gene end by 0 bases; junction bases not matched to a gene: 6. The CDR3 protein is CASSQGRAGSSYEQYF. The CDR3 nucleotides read TGTGCCAGCAGCCAAGGAAGAGCGGGGAGCTCCTACGAGCAGTACTTC.

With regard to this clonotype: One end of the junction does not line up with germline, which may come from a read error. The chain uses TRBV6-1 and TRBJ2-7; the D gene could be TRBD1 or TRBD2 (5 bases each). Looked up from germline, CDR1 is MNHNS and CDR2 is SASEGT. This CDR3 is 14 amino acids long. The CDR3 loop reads CVSLLPWGGYEQYF. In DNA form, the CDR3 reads TGTGTCAGCCTGCTCCCATGGGGCGGGTACGAGCAGTACTTC.

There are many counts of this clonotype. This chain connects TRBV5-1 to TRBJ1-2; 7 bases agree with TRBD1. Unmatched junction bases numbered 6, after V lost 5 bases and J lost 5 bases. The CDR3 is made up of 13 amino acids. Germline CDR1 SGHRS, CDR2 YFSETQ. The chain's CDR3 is CASRGTASYGYTF. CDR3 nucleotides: TGCGCCAGCAGAGGGACAGCTTCATATGGCTACACCTTC.

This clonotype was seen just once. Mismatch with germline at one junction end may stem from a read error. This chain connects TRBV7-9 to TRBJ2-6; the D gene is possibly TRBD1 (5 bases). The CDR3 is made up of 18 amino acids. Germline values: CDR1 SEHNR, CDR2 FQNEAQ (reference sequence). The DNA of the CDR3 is TGTGCCTGCAGCCCCCGACCAGGACATCTCACTTGGGCCAACGTCCTGACTTTC. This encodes CACSPRPGHLTWANVLTF.

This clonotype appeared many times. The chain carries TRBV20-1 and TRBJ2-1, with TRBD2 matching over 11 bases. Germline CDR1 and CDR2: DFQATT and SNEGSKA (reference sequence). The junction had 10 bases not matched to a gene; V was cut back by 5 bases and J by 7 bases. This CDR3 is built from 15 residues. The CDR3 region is CSAQDSGRARNEQFF. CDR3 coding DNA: TGCAGTGCTCAGGATAGCGGGAGGGCCAGGAATGAGCAGTTCTTC.

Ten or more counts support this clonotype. CDR3 coding DNA: TGTGCCAGCAGCCCGGGGACTAGCGGGAGAATAGATACGCAGTATTTT. It encodes CASSPGTSGRIDTQYF. This chain connects TRBV14 to TRBJ2-3; 14 nucleotides match TRBD2. From germline, CDR1 is SGHDN and CDR2 FVKESK. V was pared by 4 bases and J by 5 bases, with 5 bases of the junction left unmatched. This CDR3 is built from 16 residues.

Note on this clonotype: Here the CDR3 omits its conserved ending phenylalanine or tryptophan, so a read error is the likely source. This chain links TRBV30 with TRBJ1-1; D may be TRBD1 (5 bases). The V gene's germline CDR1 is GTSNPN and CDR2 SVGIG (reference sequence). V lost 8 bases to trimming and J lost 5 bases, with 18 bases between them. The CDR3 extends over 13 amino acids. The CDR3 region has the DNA TGTGCCGGGACCTGTTCTCGAGGTACTGAAGCTTTCCTT. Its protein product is CAGTCSRGTEAFL.

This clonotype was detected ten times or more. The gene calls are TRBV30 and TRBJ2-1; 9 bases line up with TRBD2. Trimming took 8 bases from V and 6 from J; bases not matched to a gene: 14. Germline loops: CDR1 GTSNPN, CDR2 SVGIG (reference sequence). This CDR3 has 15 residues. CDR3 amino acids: CALGSGRPLGNEQFF. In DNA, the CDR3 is TGTGCCCTTGGGAGCGGGAGGCCCCTCGGCAATGAGCAGTTCTTC.

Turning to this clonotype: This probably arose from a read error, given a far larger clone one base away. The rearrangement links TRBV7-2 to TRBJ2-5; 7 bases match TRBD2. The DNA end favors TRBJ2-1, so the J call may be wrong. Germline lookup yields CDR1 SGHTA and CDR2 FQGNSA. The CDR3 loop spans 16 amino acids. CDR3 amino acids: CASSLVGGTGDNEQFF. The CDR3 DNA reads TGTGCCAGCAGCTTAGTGGGAGGGACGGGAGACAATGAGCAGTTCTTC.

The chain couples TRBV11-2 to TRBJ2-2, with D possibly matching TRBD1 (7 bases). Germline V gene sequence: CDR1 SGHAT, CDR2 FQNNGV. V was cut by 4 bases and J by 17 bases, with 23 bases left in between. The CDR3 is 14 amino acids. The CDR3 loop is CASSSVQGRGEPFF. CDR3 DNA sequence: TGTGCCAGCAGCTCCGTACAGGGGCGCGGGGAGCCTTTTTTT.

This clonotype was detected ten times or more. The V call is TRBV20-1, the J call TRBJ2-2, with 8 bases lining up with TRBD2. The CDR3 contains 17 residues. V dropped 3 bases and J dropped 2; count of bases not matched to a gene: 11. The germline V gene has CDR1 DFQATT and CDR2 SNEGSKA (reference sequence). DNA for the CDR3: TGCAGTGCTAGGGACTCCGGGACTAGGGAAAACACCGGGGAGCTGTTTTTT. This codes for CSARDSGTRENTGELFF.

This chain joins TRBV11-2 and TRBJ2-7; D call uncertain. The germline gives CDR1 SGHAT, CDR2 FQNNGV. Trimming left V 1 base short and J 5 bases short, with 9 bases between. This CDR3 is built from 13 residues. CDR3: CASSLGFTNEQYF. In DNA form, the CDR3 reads TGTGCCAGCAGCTTAGGGTTCACCAACGAGCAGTACTTC.

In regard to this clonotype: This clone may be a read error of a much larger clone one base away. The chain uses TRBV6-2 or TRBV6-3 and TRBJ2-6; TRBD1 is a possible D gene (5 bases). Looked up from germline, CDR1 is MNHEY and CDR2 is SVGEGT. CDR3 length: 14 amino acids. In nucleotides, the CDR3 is TGTGCCAGCAGTGATGGCTCTGGGGCCAACTTCCTGACTTTC. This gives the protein CASSDGSGANFLTF.

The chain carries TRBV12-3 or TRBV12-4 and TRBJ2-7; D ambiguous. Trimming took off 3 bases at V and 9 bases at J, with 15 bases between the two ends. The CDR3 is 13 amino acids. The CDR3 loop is CASSLSRRNRQYF. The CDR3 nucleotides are TGTGCCAGCAGTTTGTCTCGGCGGAACAGGCAGTACTTC.

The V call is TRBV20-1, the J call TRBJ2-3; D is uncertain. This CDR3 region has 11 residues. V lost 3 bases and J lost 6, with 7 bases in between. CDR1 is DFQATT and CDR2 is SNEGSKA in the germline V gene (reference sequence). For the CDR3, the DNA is TGCAGTGCTAGTAGACGCGATACGCAGTATTTT. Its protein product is CSASRRDTQYF.

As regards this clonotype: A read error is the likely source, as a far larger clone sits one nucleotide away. CDR3 coding DNA: TGTGCCAGCAGCTCCGTCCCCGTGACAGATGCGCAGTATTTT. Its protein is CASSSVPVTDAQYF. The genes are TRBV7-2 and TRBJ2-3; possible D gene TRBD1, 5 bases. This CDR3 is 14 amino acids long. Germline V gives CDR1 SGHTA, CDR2 FQGNSA.

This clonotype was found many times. Written as DNA, the CDR3 is TGTGCCACCAGTGACGGTTCCAGGAATTCACCCCTCCACTTT. It is translated as CATSDGSRNSPLHF. V usage is TRBV24-1 and J usage is TRBJ1-6; D remains ambiguous. The CDR3 is made up of 14 amino acids. V lost 4 bases to trimming and J lost 7 bases, with 10 bases between them. Germline assignment: CDR1 KGHDR and CDR2 SFDVKD.

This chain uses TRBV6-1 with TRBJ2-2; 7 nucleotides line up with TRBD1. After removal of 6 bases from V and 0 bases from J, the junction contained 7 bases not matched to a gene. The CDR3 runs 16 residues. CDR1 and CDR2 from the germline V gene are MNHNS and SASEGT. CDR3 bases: TGTGCCAGCAGAACACCCCAGGGGGCGAACACCGGGGAGCTGTTTTTT. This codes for CASRTPQGANTGELFF.

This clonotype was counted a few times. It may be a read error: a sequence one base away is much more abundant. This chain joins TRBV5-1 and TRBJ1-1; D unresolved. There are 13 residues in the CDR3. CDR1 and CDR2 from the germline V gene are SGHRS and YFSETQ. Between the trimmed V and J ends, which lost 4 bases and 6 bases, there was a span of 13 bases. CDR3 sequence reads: CASSPHEESEAFF. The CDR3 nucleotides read TGCGCCAGCAGCCCTCACGAAGAATCTGAAGCTTTCTTT.

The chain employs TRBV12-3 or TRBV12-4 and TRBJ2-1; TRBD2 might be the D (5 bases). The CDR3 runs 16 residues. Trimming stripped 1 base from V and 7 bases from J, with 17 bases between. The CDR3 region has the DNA TGTGCCAGCAGTTTAGTGCGAACATGCCGAGGGAATGAGCAGTTCTTC. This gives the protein CASSLVRTCRGNEQFF.

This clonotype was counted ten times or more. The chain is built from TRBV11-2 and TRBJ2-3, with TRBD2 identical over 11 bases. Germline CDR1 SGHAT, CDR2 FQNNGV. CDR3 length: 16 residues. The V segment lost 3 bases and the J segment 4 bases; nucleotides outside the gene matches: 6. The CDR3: CASSFVAGGPPDTQYF. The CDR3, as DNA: TGTGCCAGCAGCTTCGTAGCGGGAGGGCCACCAGATACGCAGTATTTT.

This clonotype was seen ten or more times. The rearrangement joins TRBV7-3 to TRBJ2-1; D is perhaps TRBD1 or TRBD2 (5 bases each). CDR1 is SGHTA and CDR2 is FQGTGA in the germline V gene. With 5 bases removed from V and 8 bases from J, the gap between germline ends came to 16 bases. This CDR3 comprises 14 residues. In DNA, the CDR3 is TGTGCCAGCAGCAGAGGGTCGGGACGCGATGAGCAGTTCTTC. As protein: CASSRGSGRDEQFF.

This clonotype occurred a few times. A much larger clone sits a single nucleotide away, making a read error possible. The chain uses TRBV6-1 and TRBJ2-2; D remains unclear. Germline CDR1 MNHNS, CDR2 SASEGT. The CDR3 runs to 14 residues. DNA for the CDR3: TGTGCCAGCAGGGCCCGGAGCCTCACCGTGGAGCTGTTTTTT. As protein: CASRARSLTVELFF.

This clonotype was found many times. CDR3 residues: CASSVTGASEAFF. DNA for the CDR3: TGTGCCAGCAGTGTGACGGGGGCGAGTGAAGCTTTCTTT. The chain combines TRBV9 with TRBJ1-1; D perhaps matches TRBD1 (6 bases). The CDR3 is made up of 13 amino acids. V lost 5 bases and J lost 7, with 15 bases in between. Germline CDR1 SGDLS, CDR2 YYNGEE.

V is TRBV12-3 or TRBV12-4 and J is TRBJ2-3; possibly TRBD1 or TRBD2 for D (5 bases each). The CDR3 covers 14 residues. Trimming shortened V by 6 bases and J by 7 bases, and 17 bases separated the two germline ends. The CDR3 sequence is CASRGRARWYTQYF. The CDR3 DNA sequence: TGTGCCAGCAGGGGGCGGGCTCGGTGGTATACGCAGTATTTT.

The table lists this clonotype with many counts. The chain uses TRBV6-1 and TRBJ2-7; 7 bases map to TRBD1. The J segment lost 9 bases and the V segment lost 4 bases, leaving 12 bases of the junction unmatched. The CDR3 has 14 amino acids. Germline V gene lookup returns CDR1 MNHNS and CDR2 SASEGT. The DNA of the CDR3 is TGTGCCAGCAGTGGCCAACAGGGGATCAGCTCGCAGTACTTC. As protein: CASSGQQGISSQYF.

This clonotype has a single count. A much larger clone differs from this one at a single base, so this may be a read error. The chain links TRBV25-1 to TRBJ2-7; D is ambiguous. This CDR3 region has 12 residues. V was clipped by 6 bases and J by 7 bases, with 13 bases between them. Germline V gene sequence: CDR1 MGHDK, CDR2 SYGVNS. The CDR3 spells CASSPDVGEQYF. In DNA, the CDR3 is TGTGCCAGCAGCCCTGATGTTGGTGAGCAGTACTTC.

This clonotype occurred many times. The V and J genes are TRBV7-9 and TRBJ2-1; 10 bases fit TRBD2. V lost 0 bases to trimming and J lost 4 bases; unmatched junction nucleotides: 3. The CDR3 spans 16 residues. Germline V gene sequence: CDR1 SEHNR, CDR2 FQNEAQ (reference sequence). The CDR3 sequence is CASSLALAGAYNEQFF. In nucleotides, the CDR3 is TGTGCCAGCAGCTTAGCTCTAGCGGGAGCGTACAATGAGCAGTTCTTC.

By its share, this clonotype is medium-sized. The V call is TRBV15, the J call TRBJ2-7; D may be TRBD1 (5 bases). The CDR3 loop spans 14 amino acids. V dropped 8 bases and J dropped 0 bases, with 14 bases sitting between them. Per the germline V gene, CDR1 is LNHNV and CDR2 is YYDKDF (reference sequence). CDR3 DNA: TGTGCCACCCAGGGAAGGGAAAACTCCTACGAGCAGTACTTC. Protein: CATQGRENSYEQYF.